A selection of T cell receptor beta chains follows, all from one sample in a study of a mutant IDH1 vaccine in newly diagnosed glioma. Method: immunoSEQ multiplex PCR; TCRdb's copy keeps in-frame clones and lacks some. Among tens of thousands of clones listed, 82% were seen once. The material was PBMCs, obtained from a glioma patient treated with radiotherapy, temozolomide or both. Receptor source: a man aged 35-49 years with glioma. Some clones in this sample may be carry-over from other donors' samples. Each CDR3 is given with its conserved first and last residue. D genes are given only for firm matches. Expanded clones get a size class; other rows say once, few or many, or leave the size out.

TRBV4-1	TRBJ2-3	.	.	TGCGCCAGCAGCCAAGATTTGGCCAGTAGCACAGATACGCAGTATTTT	CASSQDLASSTDTQYF
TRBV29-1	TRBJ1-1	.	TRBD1	TGCAGCGTTGAAGATGGGGACAGCCACACTGAAGCTTTCTTT	CSVEDGDSHTEAFF
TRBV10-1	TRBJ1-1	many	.	TGCGCCAGCAGTGATGGGGGCTCGAACACTGAAGCTTTCTTT	CASSDGGSNTEAFF
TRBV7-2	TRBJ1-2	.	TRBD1	TGTGCCAGCAGCTTAACCGGAAGCGGACAGGGGGGCGACTATGGCTACACCTTC	CASSLTGSGQGGDYGYTF
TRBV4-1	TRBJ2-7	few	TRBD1	TGCGCCAGCAGCCAAGATCCAGGGGGAAGGTACGAGCAGTACTTC	CASSQDPGGRYEQYF
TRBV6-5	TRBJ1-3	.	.	TGTGCCAGCACGGGGGGCGGCTCTGGAAACACCATATATTTT	CASTGGGSGNTIYF
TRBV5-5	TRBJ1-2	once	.	TGTGCCAGCCAAAGTGCCGGGGCCGTAAATTTCTATGGCTACACCTTC	CASQSAGAVNFYGYTF
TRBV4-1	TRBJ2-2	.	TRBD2	TGCGCCAGCAGCCAAGATAGCGGGGGGGCCTTAATCGGGGAGCTGTTTTTT	CASSQDSGGALIGELFF
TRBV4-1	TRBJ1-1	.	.	TGCGCCAGCAGCCAAGATTGGACGGCCTGGGACACTGAAGCTTTCTTT	CASSQDWTAWDTEAFF
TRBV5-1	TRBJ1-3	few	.	TGCGCCAGCAGCCCGGGTAACTCTGGAAACACCATATATTTT	CASSPGNSGNTIYF
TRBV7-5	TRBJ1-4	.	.	TGTGTCAGAACGGATCTGGGGGTGGGAGAAAAACTGTTTTTT	CVRTDLGVGEKLFF
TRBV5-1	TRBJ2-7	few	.	TGCGCCAGCAGATGGAACCCGAACTACGAGCAGTACTTC	CASRWNPNYEQYF
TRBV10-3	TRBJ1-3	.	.	TGTGCCACCTGGGGAGGCCAGAGAACCTCTGGAAACACCATATATTTT	CATWGGQRTSGNTIYF
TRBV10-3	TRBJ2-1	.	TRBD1	TGTGCCATCAGTCCCCGACAGGGTCCCTACAATGAGCAGTTCTTC	CAISPRQGPYNEQFF
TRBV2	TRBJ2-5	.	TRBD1	TGTGCCAGCCTCCGACAGGGGATAAGGGAGACCCAGTACTTC	CASLRQGIRETQYF
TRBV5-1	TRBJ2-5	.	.	TGCGCCAGCAGCTTGGACCCCGCCAGGGGAGGGGAGACCCAGTACTTC	CASSLDPARGGETQYF
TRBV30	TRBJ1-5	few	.	TGTGCCTGGACGTCTGAGATCAATCAGCCCCAGCATTTT	CAWTSEINQPQHF
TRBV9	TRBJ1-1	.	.	TGTGCCAGCAGCGTTAACTTCAACACTGAAGCTTTCTTT	CASSVNFNTEAFF
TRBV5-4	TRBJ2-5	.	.	TGTGCCAGCAGCCGGGACCCGGATGGGGAGACCCAGTACTTC	CASSRDPDGETQYF
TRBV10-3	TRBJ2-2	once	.	TGTGCCATCAGTAGCAGGTTCGCCGGGGAGCTGTTTTTT	CAISSRFAGELFF
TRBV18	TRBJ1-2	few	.	TGTGCCAGCTCACCACCGACGGCCGGAGCTAACTATGGCTACACCTTC	CASSPPTAGANYGYTF
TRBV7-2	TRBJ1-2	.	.	TGTGCCAGCAGCTTAGGGTCAGGGACGAGCTATGGCTACACCTTC	CASSLGSGTSYGYTF